These 14 T cell receptor beta chains came from one sample sequenced in a study of CD8 T cells in ankylosing spondylitis. General study findings and limits: Characteristic, it appeared, of ankylosing spondylitis blood was a TCR beta motif of about eight highly homologous variants.

Their cognate antigens are unknown. TCRdb ran MiXCR on the 5' RACE reads and lists one entry per CDR3 protein. Here the sample spans roughly 700,000 distinct CDR3 sequences, 15% to 20% being singletons. The sequenced material came from blood, either unsorted or a sorted T cell fraction (not recorded which). These receptors were taken from a male donor with ankylosing spondylitis.

The sample holds a few counts of this clonotype. The chain is built from TRBV7-2 and TRBJ2-1; the D is unclear. CDR3 length: 13 residues. V lost 5 bases to trimming and J lost 9 bases, with 14 bases between them. Germline CDR1 reads SGHTA; CDR2 reads FQGNSA. The CDR3 coding sequence is TGTGCCAGCAGCCGAAAAGGGCCTATTGAGCAGTTCTTC. Encoded protein: CASSRKGPIEQFF.

The chain links TRBV7-9 to TRBJ1-5, with D unclear. The CDR3 runs 14 residues. V was cut by 1 base and J by 3 bases, with 7 bases left in between. The germline V gene has CDR1 SEHNR and CDR2 FQNEAQ (reference sequence). The CDR3 protein is CASSLEGLNQPQHF. CDR3 in DNA: TGTGCCAGCAGCTTAGAGGGCCTCAATCAGCCCCAGCATTTT.

This chain links TRBV6-1 with TRBJ1-5; D is ambiguous. CDR3 size: 17 residues. Trimming shortened V by 1 base and J by 7 bases, and 20 bases separated the two germline ends. In germline, CDR1 is MNHNS, CDR2 SASEGT. CDR3 loop: CASSEERERSLWQPQHF. The CDR3 DNA reads as TGTGCCAGCAGTGAAGAGAGGGAAAGGAGCCTTTGGCAGCCCCAGCATTTT.

There are a few counts of this clonotype. V and J are TRBV27 and TRBJ1-1; D is ambiguous. CDR1 is MNHEY and CDR2 is SMNVEV in the germline V gene (reference sequence). Trimming took off 3 bases at V and 1 base at J, with 9 bases between the two ends. The CDR3 loop spans 14 amino acids. Here the CDR3 reads CASSFNPANTEAFF. The DNA for the CDR3 is TGTGCCAGCAGTTTTAATCCGGCGAACACTGAAGCTTTCTTT.

This clonotype was seen at least ten times. The chain uses TRBV12-3 or TRBV12-4 and TRBJ1-5; 10 nucleotides agree with TRBD1. This CDR3 spans 13 amino acids. With 6 bases clipped from V and 7 bases from J, the junction kept 3 bases outside the gene matches. The CDR3, as DNA: TGTGCCAGCAGCACGGGACAGGGGCAGCCCCAGCATTTT. Translation: CASSTGQGQPQHF.

This clonotype has at least ten counts. The V gene is TRBV27, the J gene TRBJ2-7; D is possibly TRBD2 (5 bases). The CDR3 extends over 12 amino acids. The V gene's germline CDR1 is MNHEY and CDR2 SMNVEV (reference sequence). Trimming took off 2 bases at V and 6 bases at J, with 8 bases between the two ends. The CDR3 sequence is CASSLTGGEQYF. For the CDR3, the DNA is TGTGCCAGCAGTTTAACTGGAGGCGAGCAGTACTTC.

This rearrangement joins TRBV4-3 to TRBJ1-5; no clear D. V lost 0 bases and J lost 7, with 13 bases in between. This CDR3 spans 15 amino acids. The germline gives CDR1 LGHNA, CDR2 YSLEER. CDR3 loop: CASSQDRGTGQPQHF. In DNA, the CDR3 is TGCGCCAGCAGCCAAGATCGGGGAACGGGGCAGCCCCAGCATTTT.

This clonotype has more than one count but fewer than ten. The chain employs TRBV7-9 and TRBJ1-1; 9 nucleotides line up with TRBD1. In germline, CDR1 is SEHNR, CDR2 FQNEAQ (reference sequence). CDR3 length: 15 amino acids. V lost 1 base, J lost 6 bases, and 6 bases stayed unmatched. The DNA for the CDR3 is TGTGCCAGCAGCTTAGGTTGGGGACAGGGATCTGAAGCTTTCTTT. It yields the protein CASSLGWGQGSEAFF. Using reference TRBV7-9 and TRBJ1-1 for the parts outside the CDR3, the full variable domain is DTGVSQNPRHKITKRGQNVTFRCDPISEHNRLYWYRQTLGQGPEFLTYFQNEAQLEKSRLLSDRFSAERPKGSFSTLEIQRTEQGDSAMYLCASSLGWGQGSEAFFGQGTRLTVV.

This clonotype was observed a few times. The chain carries TRBV4-1 and TRBJ1-4, with D uncertain. Germline CDR1 MGHRA, CDR2 YSYEKL. V lost 1 base and J lost 0, with 9 bases in between. CDR3 size: 16 residues. The DNA of the CDR3 is TGCGCCAGCAGCCAAGTTCCCGGGGCAACTAATGAAAAACTGTTTTTT. It specifies CASSQVPGATNEKLFF.

This clonotype was counted ten times or more. The chain carries TRBV5-1 and TRBJ1-1, with unresolved D. CDR3 length equals 14 residues. CDR1 and CDR2 from the germline V gene are SGHRS and YFSETQ. Between the trimmed V and J ends, which lost 4 bases and 0 bases, there was a span of 10 bases. CDR3 bases: TGCGCCAGCAGCCTCGCAGCGGTGAACACTGAAGCTTTCTTT. This sequence encodes CASSLAAVNTEAFF.

This clonotype turned up a few times. This chain uses TRBV4-1 with TRBJ2-3; no clear D gene. The length of the CDR3 is 14 residues. Germline values: CDR1 MGHRA, CDR2 YSYEKL. With 0 bases removed from V and 1 base from J, the gap between germline ends came to 5 bases. CDR3 sequence: CASSQDAGTDTQYF. The CDR3 DNA is TGCGCCAGCAGCCAAGACGCAGGCACAGATACGCAGTATTTT.

This chain links TRBV20-1 with TRBJ2-4; 13 nucleotides align to TRBD2. CDR1 and CDR2 from the germline V gene are DFQATT and SNEGSKA (reference sequence). The CDR3 consists of 17 residues. V lost 6 bases, J lost 0 bases, and 8 bases stayed unmatched. CDR3 DNA sequence: TGCAGTGCCCCGGGACTAGCGGGAATGAAAGCCAAAAACATTCAGTACTTC. It specifies CSAPGLAGMKAKNIQYF.

This CDR3 reads CASSEEGTVQPQHF. The CDR3 DNA reads as TGTGCCAGCAGTGAAGAGGGGACAGTTCAGCCCCAGCATTTT. The chain carries TRBV2 and TRBJ1-5; 7 bases are a match to TRBD1. CDR3 length: 14 residues. Germline values: CDR1 SNHLY, CDR2 FYNNEI. J gave up 6 bases and V 1 base, and 3 bases lay outside the gene matches.

This clonotype appeared a few times. The gene calls are TRBV6-5 and TRBJ2-1, with TRBD1 matching over 9 bases. V dropped 3 bases and J dropped 7; count of bases not matched to a gene: 10. Germline V gene lookup returns CDR1 MNHEY and CDR2 SVGAGI. The CDR3 loop spans 16 amino acids. CDR3 region: CASSYSTGGVRNEQFF. CDR3 bases: TGTGCCAGCAGTTATAGTACAGGGGGCGTAAGAAATGAGCAGTTCTTC.